The sequence of this T cell receptor (beta chain) was determined in a study of blood T cell repertoires in COVID-19. Whole-study context: T cells, B-cell-depleted T cells, or PBMCs supplied cDNA or gDNA.

The method was immunoSEQ multiplex PCR; TCRdb's version includes in-frame clones alone and lacks a portion of them. Of about 140,000 clones in the sample, 70% to 80% were seen once. This CDR3 has 17 residues. Trimming cost V 1 base and J 2 bases; bases outside gene matches: 7. CDR1 LNHNV and CDR2 YYDKDF come from the germline V gene (reference sequence). The gene calls are TRBV15 and TRBJ2-3, with 9 bases matching TRBD2. The sequence came from a man in his forties or fifties with acute or convalescent COVID-19. The sequenced material came from peripheral blood. CDR3 coding DNA: TGTGCCACCAGCAGAGTAACTAGCGGGTCAGACACAGATACGCAGTATTTT. Encoded protein: CATSRVTSGSDTDTQYF.